This is a list of T cell receptor beta chains from one sample in a study of PD-1 blockade in classical Hodgkin lymphoma. This table comes from immunoSEQ multiplex PCR, and its TCRdb copy is limited to in-frame clones, with some not included. Found here are about 63,000 clones, roughly 91% of them singletons; the top ten hold around 5%. This specimen was peripheral blood mononuclear cells (PBMCs), taken before the second cycle of nivolumab. These receptors originate from a human donor with classical Hodgkin lymphoma. CDR3s include the opening cysteine and the closing phenylalanine or tryptophan. Each record gives: V gene, clone size, J gene, D gene, CDR3 protein, CDR3 DNA. The D gene is left open where the match is weak. A row's size may be missing; if present it is once, few, many or a size class.

TRBV6-1	.	TRBJ1-5	TRBD1	CASTRDRDQPQHF	TGTGCCAGCACCCGAGACAGGGATCAGCCCCAGCATTTT
TRBV5-4	.	TRBJ1-5	.	CASSLKGSNQPQHF	TGTGCCAGCAGCTTGAAAGGGAGCAATCAGCCCCAGCATTTT
TRBV27	.	TRBJ1-1	.	CASRPTANTEAFF	TGTGCCAGCAGACCGACAGCGAACACTGAAGCTTTCTTT
TRBV19	.	TRBJ2-4	TRBD1	CASQTRDRGNIQYF	TGTGCCAGTCAGACCCGGGACAGGGGCAACATTCAGTACTTC
TRBV2	few	TRBJ1-5	.	CASSERSNQPQHF	TGTGCCAGCAGTGAACGGAGCAATCAGCCCCAGCATTTT
TRBV7-9	.	TRBJ2-4	.	CASSWLGPKNIQYF	TGTGCCAGCAGCTGGCTAGGGCCTAAAAACATTCAGTACTTC
TRBV5-1	.	TRBJ2-3	.	CASSPQGSTDTQYF	TGCGCCAGCAGCCCCCAGGGAAGCACAGATACGCAGTATTTT
TRBV5-3	.	TRBJ1-1	.	CARSLNAGNTEAFF	TGTGCCAGAAGCTTGAATGCCGGGAACACTGAAGCTTTCTTT
TRBV5-1	.	TRBJ2-3	TRBD1	CASSSTGADTQYF	TGCGCCAGCAGCTCGACAGGGGCCGATACGCAGTATTTT
TRBV30	.	TRBJ1-1	TRBD1	CAWDRASTEAFF	TGTGCCTGGGACAGGGCTTCAACTGAAGCTTTCTTT
TRBV4-1	.	TRBJ2-7	.	CASSQPRSGLYEQYF	TGCGCCAGCAGCCAACCACGTTCGGGGCTCTACGAGCAGTACTTC
TRBV5-1	.	TRBJ1-3	.	CASSKQANSGNTIYF	TGCGCCAGCAGCAAACAGGCTAACTCTGGAAACACCATATATTTT
TRBV28	.	TRBJ2-7	TRBD2	CASSALGGAHSYEQYF	TGTGCCAGCAGTGCCCTCGGGGGGGCTCACTCCTACGAGCAGTACTTC
TRBV5-1	.	TRBJ2-1	.	CASSLVAYNEQFF	TGCGCCAGCAGCTTGGTAGCCTACAATGAGCAGTTCTTC
TRBV7-8	.	TRBJ2-7	.	CASSLVGGRVILREQYF	TGTGCCAGCAGCTTAGTGGGGGGGCGCGTTATTTTACGAGAGCAGTACTTC
TRBV7-9	.	TRBJ2-7	TRBD1	CASSKDRVYEQYF	TGTGCCAGCAGCAAGGACAGGGTCTACGAGCAGTACTTC
TRBV7-8	.	TRBJ2-7	.	CASSLESRYYEQYF	TGTGCCAGCAGCTTGGAGAGTAGATACTACGAGCAGTACTTC
TRBV7-9	.	TRBJ1-6	.	CASSPQVGGNSPLHF	TGTGCCAGCAGCCCCCAAGTCGGAGGTAATTCACCCCTCCACTTT
TRBV5-1	once	TRBJ1-5	TRBD1	CASSIGGREPQHF	TGCGCCAGCAGCATAGGGGGCAGGGAGCCCCAGCATTTT
TRBV5-6	.	TRBJ1-2	.	CASSWLREGLYGYTF	TGTGCCAGCAGCTGGTTAAGGGAGGGACTCTATGGCTACACCTTC
TRBV27	.	TRBJ1-2	.	CASSRQTGGVYGYTF	TGTGCCAGCAGTAGACAGACTGGGGGGGTCTATGGCTACACCTTC
TRBV5-1	.	TRBJ2-1	.	CASSPDSEGRKQFF	TGCGCCAGCAGCCCCGACTCCGAGGGGAGAAAGCAGTTCTTC
TRBV6-6	once	TRBJ2-7	TRBD1	CASRLRPGQGTYEQYF	TGTGCCAGCAGATTACGACCGGGACAGGGAACCTACGAGCAGTACTTC
TRBV9	.	TRBJ1-2	TRBD1	CASSLQGAWYGYTF	TGTGCCAGCAGCCTACAGGGGGCTTGGTATGGCTACACCTTC
TRBV11-2	.	TRBJ2-6	.	CASSFSGSSGANVLTF	TGTGCCAGCAGCTTTTCGGGGAGCTCTGGGGCCAACGTCCTGACTTTC
TRBV7-9	few	TRBJ1-2	.	CASSLAERLGYTF	TGTGCCAGCAGCTTAGCGGAGAGGCTAGGCTACACCTTC
TRBV5-1	once	TRBJ1-1	TRBD1	CASSHHRDSPTYTEAFF	TGCGCCAGCAGCCACCATCGGGACAGCCCAACCTACACTGAAGCTTTCTTT
TRBV7-6	.	TRBJ2-1	.	CASSSAWGDINYGNEQFF	TGTGCCAGCAGCTCTGCCTGGGGGGACATCAATTATGGCAATGAGCAGTTCTTC
TRBV7-9	.	TRBJ1-6	TRBD1	CASSLGDRGTSPLHF	TGTGCCAGCAGCTTGGGTGACAGGGGTACTTCACCCCTCCACTTT
TRBV7-8	few	TRBJ1-5	.	CASSDNLGQPQHF	TGTGCCAGCAGCGACAACCTTGGCCAGCCCCAGCATTTT
TRBV6-5	.	TRBJ1-6	.	CASSPWTVLNSPLHF	TGTGCCAGCAGTCCATGGACAGTCCTTAATTCACCCCTCCACTTT
TRBV5-1	.	TRBJ1-4	.	CASSPGRDEKLFF	TGCGCCAGCAGCCCGGGTAGGGATGAAAAACTGTTTTTT
TRBV5-1	.	TRBJ2-5	.	CASSLQGRGEETQYF	TGCGCCAGCAGCTTACAGGGTAGAGGGGAAGAGACCCAGTACTTC
TRBV6-6	once	TRBJ2-2	.	CASSSEGLAGELFF	TGTGCCAGCAGTTCCGAGGGTCTTGCCGGGGAGCTGTTTTTT
TRBV18	.	TRBJ2-1	.	CASSPIVRQAYNEQFF	TGTGCCAGCTCACCGATTGTTAGACAGGCCTACAATGAGCAGTTCTTC
TRBV5-4	once	TRBJ2-2	.	CASSLPVTGELFF	TGTGCCAGCAGCTTGCCCGTCACCGGGGAGCTGTTTTTT
TRBV19	.	TRBJ2-2	TRBD1	CASKEGGTNPGELFF	TGTGCCAGTAAGGAAGGGGGCACCAATCCCGGGGAGCTGTTTTTT
TRBV5-1	.	TRBJ2-6	.	CASSPQGGSGANVLTF	TGCGCCAGCAGCCCCCAGGGGGGCTCTGGGGCCAACGTCCTGACTTTC
TRBV19	.	TRBJ2-5	TRBD2	CASRRTSGYQETQYF	TGTGCCAGTAGGCGGACTAGCGGATACCAAGAGACCCAGTACTTC
TRBV30	.	TRBJ2-2	.	CAWSRPTTGNTGELFF	TGTGCCTGGAGTCGGCCGACGACGGGGAACACCGGGGAGCTGTTTTTT
TRBV6-5	.	TRBJ2-3	TRBD1	CASSSGTGGVDTQYF	TGTGCCAGCAGTTCCGGGACAGGGGGCGTCGATACGCAGTATTTT
TRBV5-1	.	TRBJ2-6	.	CASSEGTGANVLTF	TGCGCCAGCAGCGAGGGGACCGGGGCCAACGTCCTGACTTTC
TRBV5-1	.	TRBJ2-3	TRBD1	CASSFGQGTSTDTQYF	TGCGCCAGCAGTTTCGGACAGGGAACTAGCACAGATACGCAGTATTTT
TRBV7-9	.	TRBJ2-5	.	CASSDGGIQETQYF	TGTGCCAGCAGCGACGGGGGAATCCAAGAGACCCAGTACTTC
TRBV5-1	.	TRBJ2-7	.	CASSSLQGYEQYF	TGCGCCAGCAGCTCCCTACAGGGCTACGAGCAGTACTTC
TRBV30	.	TRBJ2-6	TRBD1	CAWSQTGGAPSGANVLTF	TGTGCCTGGAGTCAAACAGGGGGAGCCCCCTCTGGGGCCAACGTCCTGACTTTC
TRBV7-6	.	TRBJ1-1	.	CASSPGLNTEAFF	TGTGCCAGCAGCCCGGGCTTGAACACTGAAGCTTTCTTT
TRBV6-6	.	TRBJ2-7	TRBD2	CASSYKRGGFYEQYF	TGTGCCAGCAGTTACAAGCGGGGGGGCTTTTACGAGCAGTACTTC
TRBV4-1	.	TRBJ2-2	TRBD1	CASSQDYQGANTGELFF	TGCGCCAGCAGCCAAGATTATCAGGGGGCGAACACCGGGGAGCTGTTTTTT